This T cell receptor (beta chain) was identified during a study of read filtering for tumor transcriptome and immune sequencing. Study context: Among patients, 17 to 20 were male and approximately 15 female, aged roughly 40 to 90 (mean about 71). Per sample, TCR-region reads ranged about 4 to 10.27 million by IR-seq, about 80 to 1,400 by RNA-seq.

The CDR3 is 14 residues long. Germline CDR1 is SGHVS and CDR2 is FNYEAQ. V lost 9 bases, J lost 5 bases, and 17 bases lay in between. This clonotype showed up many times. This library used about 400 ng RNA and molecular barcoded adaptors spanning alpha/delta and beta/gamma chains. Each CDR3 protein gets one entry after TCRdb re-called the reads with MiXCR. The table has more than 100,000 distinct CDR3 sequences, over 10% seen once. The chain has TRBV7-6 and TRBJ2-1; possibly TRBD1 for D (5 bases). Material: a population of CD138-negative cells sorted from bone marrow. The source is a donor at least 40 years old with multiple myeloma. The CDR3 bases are TGTGCCAGTACCAAGGGGAATTATGACAATGAGCAGTTCTTC. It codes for CASTKGNYDNEQFF.